Reported below is one T cell receptor beta chain. Between the trimmed V and J ends, which lost 1 base and 5 bases, there was a span of 8 bases. CDR3 size: 13 residues. Germline lookup yields CDR1 MNHNS and CDR2 SASEGT. The data originate from a study of OX40 agonist ivuxolimab in advanced cancers. Study at large: Patients got intravenous ivuxolimab at 0.01 to 10 mg/kg every 2 weeks. Three patients, one with hepatocellular carcinoma and two with cutaneous melanoma, responded partially.

Produced via immunoSEQ multiplex PCR; TCRdb's table is partial and in-frame only. The sample lists around 80,000 clones; roughly 89% were seen once. Autoimmune disease history or systemic immunosuppression disqualified patients. V usage is TRBV6-1 and J usage is TRBJ1-2; tentative D call: TRBD1 (5 bases). The sequencing here drew on CD4+ or CD8+ T cells sorted from blood, taken in a trial of the OX40 agonist ivuxolimab. The sequence was obtained from an adult with an advanced solid tumor such as melanoma, head and neck, liver or kidney cancer. CDR3 bases: TGTGCCAGCAGTGAAGGACAGTTATATGGCTACACCTTC. Protein product: CASSEGQLYGYTF.